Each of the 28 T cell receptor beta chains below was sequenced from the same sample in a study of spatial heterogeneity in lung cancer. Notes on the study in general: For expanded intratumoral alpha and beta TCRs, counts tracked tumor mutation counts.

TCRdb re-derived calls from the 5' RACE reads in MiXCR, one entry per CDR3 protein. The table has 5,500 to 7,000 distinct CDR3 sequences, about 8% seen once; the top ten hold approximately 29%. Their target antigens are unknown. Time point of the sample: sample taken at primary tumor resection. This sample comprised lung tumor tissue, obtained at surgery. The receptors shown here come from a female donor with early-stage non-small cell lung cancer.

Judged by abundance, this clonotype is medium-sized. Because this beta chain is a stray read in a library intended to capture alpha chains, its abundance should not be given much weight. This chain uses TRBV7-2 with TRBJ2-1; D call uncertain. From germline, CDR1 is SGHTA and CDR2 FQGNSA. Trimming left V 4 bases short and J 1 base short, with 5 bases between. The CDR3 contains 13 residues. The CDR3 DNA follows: TGTGCCAGCAGCTCCTTTTCCTACAATGAGCAGTTCTTC. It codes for CASSSFSYNEQFF.

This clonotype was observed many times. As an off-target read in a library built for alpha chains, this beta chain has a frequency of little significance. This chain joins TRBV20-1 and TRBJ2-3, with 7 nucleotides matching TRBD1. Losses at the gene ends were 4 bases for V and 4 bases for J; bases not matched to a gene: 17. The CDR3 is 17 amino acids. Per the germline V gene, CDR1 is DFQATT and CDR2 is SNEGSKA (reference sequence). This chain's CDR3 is CSATRLETGIVADTQYF. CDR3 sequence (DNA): TGCAGTGCTACCCGACTTGAGACAGGGATTGTTGCAGATACGCAGTATTTT.

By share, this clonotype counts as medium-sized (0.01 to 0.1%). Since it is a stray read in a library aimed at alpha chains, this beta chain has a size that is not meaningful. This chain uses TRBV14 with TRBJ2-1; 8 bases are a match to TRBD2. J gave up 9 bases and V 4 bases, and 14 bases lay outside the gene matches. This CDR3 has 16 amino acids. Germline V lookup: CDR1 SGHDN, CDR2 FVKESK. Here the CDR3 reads CASSPAHGLAGGEQFF. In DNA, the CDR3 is TGTGCCAGCAGCCCCGCCCACGGACTAGCCGGGGGTGAGCAGTTCTTC. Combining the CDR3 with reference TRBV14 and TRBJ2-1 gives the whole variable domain EAGVTQFPSHSVIEKGQTVTLRCDPISGHDNLYWYRRVMGKEIKFLLHFVKESKQDESGMPNNRFLAERTGGTYSTLKVQPAELEDSGVYFCASSPAHGLAGGEQFFGPGTRLTVL.

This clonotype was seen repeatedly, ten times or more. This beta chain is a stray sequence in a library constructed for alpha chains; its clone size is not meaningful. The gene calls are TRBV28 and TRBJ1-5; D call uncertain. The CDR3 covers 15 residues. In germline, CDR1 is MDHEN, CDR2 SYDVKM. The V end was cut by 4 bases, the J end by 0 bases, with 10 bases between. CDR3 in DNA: TGTGCCAGCAGTTCCCGGGTTTATAGCAATCAGCCCCAGCATTTT. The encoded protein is CASSSRVYSNQPQHF.

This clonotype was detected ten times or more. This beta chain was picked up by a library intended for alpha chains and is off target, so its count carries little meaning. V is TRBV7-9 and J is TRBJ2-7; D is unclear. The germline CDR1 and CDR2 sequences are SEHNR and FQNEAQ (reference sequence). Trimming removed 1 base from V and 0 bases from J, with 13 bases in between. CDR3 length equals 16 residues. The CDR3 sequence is CASSLGGRQFSYEQYF. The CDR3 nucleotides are TGTGCCAGCAGCTTAGGAGGACGGCAGTTCTCCTACGAGCAGTACTTC.

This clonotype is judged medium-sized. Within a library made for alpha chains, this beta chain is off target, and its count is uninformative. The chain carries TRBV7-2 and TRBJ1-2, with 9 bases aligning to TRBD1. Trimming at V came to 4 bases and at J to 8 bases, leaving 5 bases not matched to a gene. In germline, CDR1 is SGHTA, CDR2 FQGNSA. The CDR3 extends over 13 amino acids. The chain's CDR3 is CASSSQGARGYTF. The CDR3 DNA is TGTGCCAGCAGCTCACAGGGGGCGCGGGGCTACACCTTC.

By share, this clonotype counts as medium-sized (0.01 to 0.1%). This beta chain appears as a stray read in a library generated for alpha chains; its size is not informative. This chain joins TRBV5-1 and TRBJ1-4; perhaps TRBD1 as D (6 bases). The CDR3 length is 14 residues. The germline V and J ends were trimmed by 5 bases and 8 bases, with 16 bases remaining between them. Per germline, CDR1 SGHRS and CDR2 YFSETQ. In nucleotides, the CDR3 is TGCGCCAGCAGAGAGGGGGGCGGGAGAGAAAAACTGTTTTTT. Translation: CASREGGGREKLFF.

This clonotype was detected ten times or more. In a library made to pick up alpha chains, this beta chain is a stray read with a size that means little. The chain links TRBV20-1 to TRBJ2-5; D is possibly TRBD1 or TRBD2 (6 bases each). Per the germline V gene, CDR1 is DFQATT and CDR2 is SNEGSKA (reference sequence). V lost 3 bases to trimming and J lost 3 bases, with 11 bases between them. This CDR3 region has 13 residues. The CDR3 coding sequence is TGCAGTGCTAGTGGGGGGCAGAAAGAGACCCAGTACTTC. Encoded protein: CSASGGQKETQYF.

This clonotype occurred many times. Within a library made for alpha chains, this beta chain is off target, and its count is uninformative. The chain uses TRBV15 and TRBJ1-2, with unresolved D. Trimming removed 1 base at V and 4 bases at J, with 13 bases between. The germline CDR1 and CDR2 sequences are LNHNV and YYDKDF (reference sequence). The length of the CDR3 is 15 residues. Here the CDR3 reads CATSRGEGAVYGYTF. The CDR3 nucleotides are TGTGCCACCAGCAGAGGCGAGGGAGCTGTCTATGGCTACACCTTC.

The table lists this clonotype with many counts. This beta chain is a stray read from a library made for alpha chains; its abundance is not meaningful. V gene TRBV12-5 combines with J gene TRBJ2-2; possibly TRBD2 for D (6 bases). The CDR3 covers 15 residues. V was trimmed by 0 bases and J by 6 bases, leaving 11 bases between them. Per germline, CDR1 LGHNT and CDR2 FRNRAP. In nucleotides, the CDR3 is TGTGCTAGTGGTTTGGTCGTTAGCGGATCCGGGGAGCTGTTTTTT. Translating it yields CASGLVVSGSGELFF.

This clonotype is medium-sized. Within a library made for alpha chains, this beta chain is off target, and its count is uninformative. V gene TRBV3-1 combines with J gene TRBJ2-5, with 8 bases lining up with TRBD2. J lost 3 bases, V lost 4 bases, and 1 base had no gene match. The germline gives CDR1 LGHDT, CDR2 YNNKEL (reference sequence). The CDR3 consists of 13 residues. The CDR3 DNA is TGTGCCAGCAGCCGAGCGGGGGAAGAGACCCAGTACTTC. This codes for CASSRAGEETQYF.

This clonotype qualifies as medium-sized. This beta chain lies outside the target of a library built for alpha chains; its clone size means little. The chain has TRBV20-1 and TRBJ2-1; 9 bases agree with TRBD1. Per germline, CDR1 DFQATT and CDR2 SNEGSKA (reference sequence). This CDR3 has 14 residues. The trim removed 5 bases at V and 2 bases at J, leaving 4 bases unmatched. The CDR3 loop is CSAGTGMAYNEQFF. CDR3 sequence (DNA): TGCAGTGCTGGGACAGGGATGGCCTACAATGAGCAGTTCTTC.

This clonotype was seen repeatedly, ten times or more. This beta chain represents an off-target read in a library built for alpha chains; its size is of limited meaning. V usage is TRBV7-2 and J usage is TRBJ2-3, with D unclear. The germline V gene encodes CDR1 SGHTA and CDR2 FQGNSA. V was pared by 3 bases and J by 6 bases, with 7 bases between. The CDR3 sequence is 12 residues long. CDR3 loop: CASSLGWDTQYF. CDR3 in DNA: TGTGCCAGCAGCTTGGGCTGGGATACGCAGTATTTT.

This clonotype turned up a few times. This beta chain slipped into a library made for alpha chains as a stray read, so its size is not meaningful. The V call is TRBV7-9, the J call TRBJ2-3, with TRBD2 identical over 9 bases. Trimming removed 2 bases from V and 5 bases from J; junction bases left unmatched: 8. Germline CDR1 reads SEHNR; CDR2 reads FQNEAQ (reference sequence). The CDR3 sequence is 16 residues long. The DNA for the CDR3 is TGTGCCAGCAGCTTAAACGCGGGGGGGCCACAAGATACGCAGTATTTT. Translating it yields CASSLNAGGPQDTQYF.

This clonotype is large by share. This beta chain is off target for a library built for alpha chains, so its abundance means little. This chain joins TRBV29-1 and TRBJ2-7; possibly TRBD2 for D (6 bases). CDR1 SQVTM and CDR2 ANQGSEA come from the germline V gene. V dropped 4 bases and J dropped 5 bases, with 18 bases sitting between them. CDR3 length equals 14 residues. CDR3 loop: CSVGTKGGVDEQYF. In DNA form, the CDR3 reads TGCAGCGTTGGGACAAAGGGCGGGGTCGACGAGCAGTACTTC.

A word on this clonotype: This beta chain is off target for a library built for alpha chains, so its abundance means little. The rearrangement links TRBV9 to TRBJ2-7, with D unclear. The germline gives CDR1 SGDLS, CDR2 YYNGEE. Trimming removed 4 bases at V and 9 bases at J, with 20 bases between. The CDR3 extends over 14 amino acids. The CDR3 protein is CASSPTHGPSGQYF. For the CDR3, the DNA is TGTGCCAGCAGCCCAACCCATGGACCCTCGGGGCAGTACTTC.

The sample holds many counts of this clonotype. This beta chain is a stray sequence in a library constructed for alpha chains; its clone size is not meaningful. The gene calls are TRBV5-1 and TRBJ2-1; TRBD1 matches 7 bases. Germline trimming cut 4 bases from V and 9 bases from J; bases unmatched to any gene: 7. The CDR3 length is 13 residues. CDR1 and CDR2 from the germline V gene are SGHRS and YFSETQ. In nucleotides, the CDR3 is TGCGCCAGCAGCCTGACAGGGTTGGGTGAGCAGTTCTTC. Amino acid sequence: CASSLTGLGEQFF.

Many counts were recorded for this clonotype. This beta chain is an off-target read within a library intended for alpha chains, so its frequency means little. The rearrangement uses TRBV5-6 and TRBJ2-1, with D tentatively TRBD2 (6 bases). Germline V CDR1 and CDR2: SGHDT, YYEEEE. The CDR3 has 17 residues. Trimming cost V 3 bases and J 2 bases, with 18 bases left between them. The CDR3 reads CASSWWVGRDAYNEQFF. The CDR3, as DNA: TGTGCCAGCAGCTGGTGGGTCGGGCGGGACGCCTACAATGAGCAGTTCTTC.

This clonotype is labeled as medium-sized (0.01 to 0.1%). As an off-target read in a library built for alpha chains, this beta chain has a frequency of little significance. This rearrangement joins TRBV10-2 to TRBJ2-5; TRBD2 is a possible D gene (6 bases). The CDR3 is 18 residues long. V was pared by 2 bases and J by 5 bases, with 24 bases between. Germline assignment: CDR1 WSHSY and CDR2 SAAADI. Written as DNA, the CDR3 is TGCGCCAGCAGTGAGCCCCACCGCCGACCCCCGGGGAGGGAGACCCAGTACTTC. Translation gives CASSEPHRRPPGRETQYF.

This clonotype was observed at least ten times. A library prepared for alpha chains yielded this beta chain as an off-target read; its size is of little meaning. CDR3 sequence: CASSTGAQQGSVRDPYYGYTF. The CDR3 region has the DNA TGTGCCAGCAGTACCGGGGCCCAACAGGGATCGGTTCGCGATCCTTACTATGGCTACACCTTC. The chain has TRBV6-6 and TRBJ1-2, with D maybe TRBD1 (6 bases). V lost 5 bases, J lost 3 bases, and 34 bases lay in between. Looked up from germline, CDR1 is MNHNY and CDR2 is SVGAGI (reference sequence). This CDR3 is built from 21 residues.

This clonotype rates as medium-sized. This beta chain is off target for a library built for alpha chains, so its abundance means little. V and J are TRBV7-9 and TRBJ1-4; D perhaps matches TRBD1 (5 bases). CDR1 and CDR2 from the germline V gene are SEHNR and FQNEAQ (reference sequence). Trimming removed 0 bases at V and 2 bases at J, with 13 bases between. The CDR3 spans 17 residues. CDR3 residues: CASSLAAGAGTNEKLFF. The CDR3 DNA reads TGTGCCAGCAGCTTAGCCGCCGGGGCAGGGACTAATGAAAAACTGTTTTTT.

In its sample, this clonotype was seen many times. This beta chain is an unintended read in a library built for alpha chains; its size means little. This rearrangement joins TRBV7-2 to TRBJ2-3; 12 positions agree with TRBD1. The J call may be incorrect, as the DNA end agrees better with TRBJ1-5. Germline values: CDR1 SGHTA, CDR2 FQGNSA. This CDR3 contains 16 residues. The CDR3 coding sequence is TGTGCCAGCAGCAAGGGGACAGGGGGCGGTTTCGGTACGCAGCATTTT. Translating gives CASSKGTGGGFGTQHF.

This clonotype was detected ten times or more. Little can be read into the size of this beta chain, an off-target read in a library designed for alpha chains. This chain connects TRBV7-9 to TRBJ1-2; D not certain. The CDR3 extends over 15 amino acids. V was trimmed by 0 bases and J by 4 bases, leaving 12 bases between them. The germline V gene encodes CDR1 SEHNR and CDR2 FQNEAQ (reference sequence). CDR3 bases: TGTGCCAGCAGCTTAGCGAGCATGTTGGGCTATGGCTACACCTTC. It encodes CASSLASMLGYGYTF.

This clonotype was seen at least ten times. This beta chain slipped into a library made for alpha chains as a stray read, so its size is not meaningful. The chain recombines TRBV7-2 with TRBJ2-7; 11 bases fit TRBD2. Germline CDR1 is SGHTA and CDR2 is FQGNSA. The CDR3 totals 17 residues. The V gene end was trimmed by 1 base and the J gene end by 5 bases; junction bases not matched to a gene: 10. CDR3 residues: CASSLDWGSGRADEQYF. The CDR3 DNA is TGTGCCAGCAGCTTAGATTGGGGTAGCGGGAGGGCCGACGAGCAGTACTTC.

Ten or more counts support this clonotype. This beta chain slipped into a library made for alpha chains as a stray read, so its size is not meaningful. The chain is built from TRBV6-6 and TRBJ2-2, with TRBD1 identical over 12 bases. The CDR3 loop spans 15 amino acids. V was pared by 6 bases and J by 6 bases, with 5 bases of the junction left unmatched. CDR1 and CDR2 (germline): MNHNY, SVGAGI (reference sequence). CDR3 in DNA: TGTGCCAGCAGGCCGGGACAGGGGGCGTCCGGGGAGCTGTTTTTT. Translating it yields CASRPGQGASGELFF.

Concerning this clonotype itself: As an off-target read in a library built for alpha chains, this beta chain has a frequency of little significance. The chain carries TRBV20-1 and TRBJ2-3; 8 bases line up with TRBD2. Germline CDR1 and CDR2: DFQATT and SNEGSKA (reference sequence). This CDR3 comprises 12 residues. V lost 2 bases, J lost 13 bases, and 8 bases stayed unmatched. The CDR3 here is CSARMELAEKYF. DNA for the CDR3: TGCAGTGCTAGAATGGAACTAGCGGAGAAGTATTTT.

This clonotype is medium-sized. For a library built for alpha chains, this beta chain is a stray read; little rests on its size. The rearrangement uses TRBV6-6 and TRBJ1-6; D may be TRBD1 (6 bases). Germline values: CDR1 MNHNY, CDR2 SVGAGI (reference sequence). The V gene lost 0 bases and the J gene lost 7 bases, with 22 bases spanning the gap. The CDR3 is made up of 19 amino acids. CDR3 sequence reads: CASSYSRQGSRFYNSPLHF. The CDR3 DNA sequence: TGTGCCAGCAGTTACTCGAGGCAGGGGAGTAGGTTTTACAATTCACCCCTCCACTTT.

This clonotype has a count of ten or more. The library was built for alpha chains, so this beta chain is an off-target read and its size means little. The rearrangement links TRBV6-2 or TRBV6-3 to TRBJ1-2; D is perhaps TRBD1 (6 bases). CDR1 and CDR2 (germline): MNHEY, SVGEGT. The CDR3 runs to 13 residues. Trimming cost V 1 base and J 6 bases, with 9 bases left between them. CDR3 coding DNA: TGTGCCAGCAGTTACTGGGCAGGGGATGGCTACACCTTC. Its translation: CASSYWAGDGYTF.